The rows below give T cell receptor beta chains drawn from one sample of a study of blood T cell repertoires in COVID-19. Data came from immunoSEQ multiplex PCR; TCRdb stores just in-frame clones and leaves some out. The sample contains 90,000 to 100,000 clones, around 85% of which appear only once. Sequences were obtained from peripheral blood. These TCRs come from a woman aged 55-70 years with COVID-19, enrolled during active disease. CDR3s include the opening cysteine and the closing phenylalanine or tryptophan. The D gene is left open where the match is weak. Size is omitted from some rows. Given values are once, few, many or a class for expanded clones.

j_call: TRBJ1-5; d_call: -; v_call: TRBV27; clone_size: few; cdr3_nt: TGTGCCAGCAAACAGGGTGATCAGCCCCAGCATTTT; cdr3_aa: CASKQGDQPQHF
j_call: TRBJ1-2; d_call: TRBD1; v_call: TRBV19; clone_size: -; cdr3_nt: TGTGCCAGTAGTATCACTGGACAGGGCCTTAACTATGGCTACACCTTC; cdr3_aa: CASSITGQGLNYGYTF
j_call: TRBJ1-1; d_call: TRBD1; v_call: TRBV5-1; clone_size: -; cdr3_nt: TGCGCCAGCAGCCCGGGACAGGGGGGCACTGAAGCTTTCTTT; cdr3_aa: CASSPGQGGTEAFF
j_call: TRBJ2-5; d_call: TRBD2; v_call: TRBV7-2; clone_size: -; cdr3_nt: TGTGCCAGCAGGCATTGGACTAGCGGGGGGGAGACCCAGTACTTC; cdr3_aa: CASRHWTSGGETQYF
j_call: TRBJ2-2; d_call: TRBD1; v_call: TRBV6-5; clone_size: -; cdr3_nt: TGTGCCAGCCGTTACCCCGGGACAGGCCAACTGTTTTTT; cdr3_aa: CASRYPGTGQLFF
j_call: TRBJ2-1; d_call: TRBD1; v_call: TRBV6-5; clone_size: -; cdr3_nt: TGTGCCAGCAGACCGGGACAGGGGGCCTATGAGCAGTTCTTC; cdr3_aa: CASRPGQGAYEQFF
j_call: TRBJ1-1; d_call: -; v_call: TRBV29-1; clone_size: few; cdr3_nt: TGCAGCGTTGAAAAAAGGGGTGGCACTGAAGCTTTCTTT; cdr3_aa: CSVEKRGGTEAFF
j_call: TRBJ1-2; d_call: TRBD1; v_call: TRBV24-1; clone_size: -; cdr3_nt: TGTGCCACCAGTGATTCACAGGGGTATGGCTACACCTTC; cdr3_aa: CATSDSQGYGYTF
j_call: TRBJ2-5; d_call: TRBD1; v_call: TRBV29-1; clone_size: -; cdr3_nt: TGCAGCGTTGTAGGGGGCCGGGAGACCCAGTACTTC; cdr3_aa: CSVVGGRETQYF
j_call: TRBJ1-1; d_call: TRBD1; v_call: TRBV4-2; clone_size: -; cdr3_nt: TGTGCCAGCAATAAGGCCAGGGGGCAAAACACTGAAGCTTTCTTT; cdr3_aa: CASNKARGQNTEAFF
j_call: TRBJ2-3; d_call: -; v_call: TRBV9; clone_size: -; cdr3_nt: TGTGCCAGCAGCGCACCAGGGGGACTCTCTAGCACAGATACGCAGTATTTT; cdr3_aa: CASSAPGGLSSTDTQYF
j_call: TRBJ1-1; d_call: -; v_call: TRBV27; clone_size: -; cdr3_nt: TGTGCCAGCAGTTCGAGCAGGGGTCGGGCTGAAGCTTTCTTT; cdr3_aa: CASSSSRGRAEAFF
j_call: TRBJ2-1; d_call: TRBD1; v_call: TRBV11-2; clone_size: -; cdr3_nt: TGTGCCAGCAACCGGGACAGGGGGAATGAGCAGTTCTTC; cdr3_aa: CASNRDRGNEQFF
j_call: TRBJ2-2; d_call: -; v_call: TRBV15; clone_size: -; cdr3_nt: TGTGCCACCAGCAGAGATGGGGCCACCGGGGAGCTGTTTTTT; cdr3_aa: CATSRDGATGELFF
j_call: TRBJ1-4; d_call: TRBD1; v_call: TRBV4-2; clone_size: -; cdr3_nt: TGTGCCAGCAGCAGGGACAGATCTAATGAAAAACTGTTTTTT; cdr3_aa: CASSRDRSNEKLFF
j_call: TRBJ2-5; d_call: TRBD2; v_call: TRBV7-2; clone_size: -; cdr3_nt: TGTGCCAGCAGCGAACTAGCGGGGGTCACGGAGACCCAGTACTTC; cdr3_aa: CASSELAGVTETQYF
j_call: TRBJ2-3; d_call: -; v_call: TRBV6-6; clone_size: -; cdr3_nt: TGTGCCAGCAATCTAGCGCTTGGCACAGATACGCAGTATTTT; cdr3_aa: CASNLALGTDTQYF
j_call: TRBJ2-1; d_call: -; v_call: TRBV3-1/TRBV3-2; clone_size: -; cdr3_nt: TGTGCCAGCAGCTATCAAAGTCCCCCGGATGAGCAGTTCTTC; cdr3_aa: CASSYQSPPDEQFF
j_call: TRBJ2-1; d_call: TRBD2; v_call: TRBV18; clone_size: -; cdr3_nt: TGTGCCAGCTCACCACCGGTCGCGGGGGGGCCTTATGAGCAGTTCTTC; cdr3_aa: CASSPPVAGGPYEQFF
j_call: TRBJ2-1; d_call: TRBD2; v_call: TRBV5-5; clone_size: many; cdr3_nt: TGTGCCAGCAGCTTGGGTCTAGCGGGGATATACAATGAGCAGTTCTTC; cdr3_aa: CASSLGLAGIYNEQFF
j_call: TRBJ1-1; d_call: -; v_call: TRBV18; clone_size: -; cdr3_nt: TGTGCCAGCTCACCGGTGGGGGGTTTCACTGAAGCTTTCTTT; cdr3_aa: CASSPVGGFTEAFF
j_call: TRBJ2-3; d_call: TRBD2; v_call: TRBV5-1; clone_size: few; cdr3_nt: TGCGCCAGCAGCTTTAGCGGGGGCACAGATACGCAGTATTTT; cdr3_aa: CASSFSGGTDTQYF
j_call: TRBJ2-3; d_call: -; v_call: TRBV7-9; clone_size: -; cdr3_nt: TGTGCCAGCAGCTCCGGGGGGCCGATCGATACGCAGTATTTT; cdr3_aa: CASSSGGPIDTQYF
j_call: TRBJ2-3; d_call: TRBD2; v_call: TRBV7-2; clone_size: -; cdr3_nt: TGTGCCAGCAGCCCGGGACTAGCGGGGGGCATATTCCACACAGATACGCAGTATTTT; cdr3_aa: CASSPGLAGGIFHTDTQYF
j_call: TRBJ2-7; d_call: -; v_call: TRBV6-5; clone_size: -; cdr3_nt: TGTGCCAGCAGTTACTCGGGACTCGCTCCGCAGTACTTC; cdr3_aa: CASSYSGLAPQYF
j_call: TRBJ2-1; d_call: -; v_call: TRBV4-3; clone_size: -; cdr3_nt: TGCGCCAGCAGCCAAGAGGGCAGGTCCTACAATGAGCAGTTCTTC; cdr3_aa: CASSQEGRSYNEQFF
j_call: TRBJ2-3; d_call: TRBD2; v_call: TRBV7-2; clone_size: -; cdr3_nt: TGTGCCAGCAGCTCCCCCGGAGCGGGGGGGTACACAGATACGCAGTATTTT; cdr3_aa: CASSSPGAGGYTDTQYF
j_call: TRBJ1-3; d_call: -; v_call: TRBV5-1; clone_size: -; cdr3_nt: TGCGCCAGCAGACCAGACGGGGTCTCTGGAAACACCATATATTTT; cdr3_aa: CASRPDGVSGNTIYF
j_call: TRBJ1-2; d_call: TRBD1; v_call: TRBV13; clone_size: -; cdr3_nt: TGTGCCAGCAGCCCAGAGAAAGGGACAGGGTTCGGCTACACCTTC; cdr3_aa: CASSPEKGTGFGYTF
j_call: TRBJ1-3; d_call: TRBD1; v_call: TRBV7-2; clone_size: -; cdr3_nt: TGTGCCAGCAGCGACGGGACAGGGGGCGACACCATATATTTT; cdr3_aa: CASSDGTGGDTIYF
j_call: TRBJ1-1; d_call: -; v_call: TRBV5-6; clone_size: -; cdr3_nt: TGTGCCAGCAGCTTCGAGGGCTCACTGGCTGAAGCTTTCTTT; cdr3_aa: CASSFEGSLAEAFF
j_call: TRBJ1-3; d_call: -; v_call: TRBV23-1; clone_size: -; cdr3_nt: TGCGCCAGCAGTTATAGACAGGACTCTGGAAACACCATATATTTT; cdr3_aa: CASSYRQDSGNTIYF
j_call: TRBJ1-3; d_call: TRBD1; v_call: TRBV2; clone_size: -; cdr3_nt: TGTGCCAGCAGTGGGACAGGGAACTCTGGAAACACCATATATTTT; cdr3_aa: CASSGTGNSGNTIYF
j_call: TRBJ1-2; d_call: TRBD1; v_call: TRBV4-2; clone_size: once; cdr3_nt: TGTGCCAGCAGCCTCCAGGGACAGGGGAACTATGGCTACACCTTC; cdr3_aa: CASSLQGQGNYGYTF
j_call: TRBJ1-5; d_call: -; v_call: TRBV6-2/TRBV6-3; clone_size: -; cdr3_nt: TGTGCCAGCAGTCCCAGGGGAAGCAATCAGCCCCAGCATTTT; cdr3_aa: CASSPRGSNQPQHF
j_call: TRBJ1-6; d_call: TRBD1; v_call: TRBV18; clone_size: -; cdr3_nt: TGTGCCAGCTCACCGGGCGGCAGGGGGGAATCACCCCTCCACTTT; cdr3_aa: CASSPGGRGESPLHF
j_call: TRBJ2-7; d_call: -; v_call: TRBV18; clone_size: -; cdr3_nt: TGTGCCAGCTCACCACGGACAGCTACGGGCGAGCAGTACTTC; cdr3_aa: CASSPRTATGEQYF
j_call: TRBJ1-6; d_call: TRBD1; v_call: TRBV5-1; clone_size: -; cdr3_nt: TGCGCCAGCAGCTTAGACAGGGGAAATTCACCCCTCCACTTT; cdr3_aa: CASSLDRGNSPLHF
j_call: TRBJ2-3; d_call: TRBD2; v_call: TRBV7-2; clone_size: -; cdr3_nt: TGTGCCAGCAGCTTAGCTAGCGGGGGCACAGATACGCAGTATTTT; cdr3_aa: CASSLASGGTDTQYF
j_call: TRBJ1-6; d_call: -; v_call: TRBV27; clone_size: -; cdr3_nt: TGTGCCAGCAGTTCGGGGGTGGTCAATTCACCCCTCCACTTT; cdr3_aa: CASSSGVVNSPLHF
j_call: TRBJ2-1; d_call: TRBD1; v_call: TRBV7-7; clone_size: -; cdr3_nt: TGTGCTAGCAGCCAAGGGACAGCTGAAGGCTTCAATGAGCAGTTCTTC; cdr3_aa: CASSQGTAEGFNEQFF
j_call: TRBJ2-5; d_call: -; v_call: TRBV7-2; clone_size: once; cdr3_nt: TGTGCCAGCAGCTTAGCCCGTGAGACCCAGTACTTC; cdr3_aa: CASSLARETQYF
j_call: TRBJ2-5; d_call: TRBD2; v_call: TRBV6-5; clone_size: -; cdr3_nt: TGTGCCAGCAGTTACCGGACTAGTTCAGAGACCCAGTACTTC; cdr3_aa: CASSYRTSSETQYF
j_call: TRBJ1-3; d_call: -; v_call: TRBV6-2/TRBV6-3; clone_size: -; cdr3_nt: TGTGCCAGCAGTTTGACAGATTCTCTGTCTGGAAACACCATATATTTT; cdr3_aa: CASSLTDSLSGNTIYF
j_call: TRBJ1-4; d_call: -; v_call: TRBV4-2; clone_size: few; cdr3_nt: TGTGCCAGCAGCCTACCTCGGCCAGGGGTCGAAAAACTGTTTTTT; cdr3_aa: CASSLPRPGVEKLFF
j_call: TRBJ1-5; d_call: TRBD1; v_call: TRBV19; clone_size: -; cdr3_nt: TGTGCCAGTACAGGGACAGGGAATCAGCCCCAGCATTTT; cdr3_aa: CASTGTGNQPQHF
j_call: TRBJ2-7; d_call: -; v_call: TRBV5-1; clone_size: few; cdr3_nt: TGCGCCAGCAGCCCCGGGACTCCCACCTACGAGCAGTACTTC; cdr3_aa: CASSPGTPTYEQYF
j_call: TRBJ1-2; d_call: -; v_call: TRBV25-1; clone_size: -; cdr3_nt: TGTGCCAGCAGTGAGTCTTTACAGGCATCCTATGGCTACACCTTC; cdr3_aa: CASSESLQASYGYTF